This is a list of T cell receptor beta chains from one sample in a study of a mutant IDH1 vaccine in newly diagnosed glioma. Clones were sequenced by immunoSEQ multiplex PCR, and TCRdb holds only the in-frame ones, with some missing. The data contain around 58,000 clones, 80% to 85% of them seen just once; the ten biggest clones take up 3% to 4%. No antigen is known for these receptors. The source material was PBMCs, sampled from a glioma patient whose treatment included an IDH1 peptide vaccine. These receptor sequences come from a man aged 25-45 years with glioma. Both conserved end residues are part of each CDR3. The D gene is left open where the match is weak. Some rows mark clone size as missing; the rest say once, few, many or name a class of expanded clone.

v_gene	d_gene	j_gene	abundance	CDR3nt	CDR3aa
TRBV5-5	TRBD2	TRBJ2-3	.	TGTGCCAGCAGCTTGGCACGACAGCGGGGGGGCGGAGATACGCAGTATTTT	CASSLARQRGGGDTQYF
TRBV7-2	TRBD2	TRBJ2-7	once	TGTGCCAGCAGCGGTAAAGGCTTCAGCGGGGGGTACGAGCAGTACTTC	CASSGKGFSGGYEQYF
TRBV28	.	TRBJ1-1	.	TGTGCCAGCGTATGGGAGAACACTGAAGCTTTCTTT	CASVWENTEAFF
TRBV2	.	TRBJ2-1	few	TGTGCCAGCAGGACCTTAGGGTACTACAATGAGCAGTTCTTC	CASRTLGYYNEQFF
TRBV7-9	.	TRBJ2-1	.	TGTGCCAGCAGCCCGAGACTCTCCGTGAGTTTGGGGGAGCAGTTCTTC	CASSPRLSVSLGEQFF
TRBV2	.	TRBJ2-7	.	TGTGCCAGCAGTCGGACAAGTTCTCCGTACTTC	CASSRTSSPYF
TRBV14	TRBD1	TRBJ1-1	few	TGTGCCAGCAGCCCAGGACAGGGGATCGGTGAAGCTTTCTTT	CASSPGQGIGEAFF
TRBV5-6	.	TRBJ1-5	.	TGTGCCAGCAGCAAAAACGCCAATAGCAATCAGCCCCAGCATTTT	CASSKNANSNQPQHF
TRBV5-5	TRBD2	TRBJ2-7	.	TGTGCCAGCAGCTTGGAAGGCGGCGGGGGGACCTACGAGCAGTACTTC	CASSLEGGGGTYEQYF
TRBV5-6	TRBD2	TRBJ2-7	.	TGTGCCAGCAGCTTGGGGCGGGGGGACGAGCAGTACTTC	CASSLGRGDEQYF
TRBV4-1	.	TRBJ2-5	.	TGCGCCAGCAGCCAGTATCCTGTGGGCCTCGGGGTTGGGTTGACCCAGTACTTC	CASSQYPVGLGVGLTQYF
TRBV19	.	TRBJ2-7	.	TGTGCCAGTACCCCGACCCCTAGCTCCTACGAGCAGTACTTC	CASTPTPSSYEQYF
TRBV5-6	TRBD1	TRBJ2-7	.	TGTGCCAGCAGCTCCGACAGGGGGCTAATCTCCTACGAGCAGTACTTC	CASSSDRGLISYEQYF
TRBV6-5	TRBD1	TRBJ1-2	.	TGTGCCAGCAGACGGGACAGGGGGCCTTATGGCTACACCTTC	CASRRDRGPYGYTF
TRBV5-4	.	TRBJ2-5	.	TGTGCCAGCAGCCCGGCAGGAAACCAAGAGACCCAGTACTTC	CASSPAGNQETQYF
TRBV5-8	TRBD2	TRBJ2-3	.	TGTGCCAGCAGCTCCCCGGTAGGGAGCGGGGGGGTCACAGATACGCAGTATTTT	CASSSPVGSGGVTDTQYF
TRBV5-1	TRBD1	TRBJ1-2	.	TGCGCCAGCAGCTTGGGACAGGGTAACTATGGCTACACCTTC	CASSLGQGNYGYTF
TRBV9	.	TRBJ2-7	.	TGTGCCAGCAGCGTAGGAACTCGTAGAGGCTACGAGCAGTACTTC	CASSVGTRRGYEQYF
TRBV30	TRBD1	TRBJ2-7	.	TGTGCCTGGAGTGTCTCAGGGGGCCCCTACGAGCAGTACTTC	CAWSVSGGPYEQYF
TRBV6-1	.	TRBJ1-2	.	TGTGCCAGCAGTGAGGCCTATGGCTACACCTTC	CASSEAYGYTF
TRBV5-6	TRBD2	TRBJ2-3	.	TGTGCCAGCAGCCCGAGCGGGGGTTCGGTTACGCAGTATTTT	CASSPSGGSVTQYF
TRBV15	.	TRBJ2-7	.	TGTGCCACCAGCATAAATTCGGGCGGACCCTACGAGCAGTACTTC	CATSINSGGPYEQYF
TRBV19	.	TRBJ2-7	.	TGTGCCAGTAGTATAGGGAAAGAAGTCTACGAGCAGTACTTC	CASSIGKEVYEQYF
TRBV6-1	.	TRBJ1-2	.	TGTGCCAGCACCCTTGAGCCCCGTAGCTATGGCTACACCTTC	CASTLEPRSYGYTF
TRBV5-6	.	TRBJ1-1	.	TGTGCCAGCAGCTCCTTCACAGACGACACTGAAGCTTTCTTT	CASSSFTDDTEAFF
TRBV7-2	TRBD1	TRBJ2-7	.	TGTGCCAGCAGCCTAGGACAGGGTTCGTGGGAGCAGTACTTC	CASSLGQGSWEQYF
TRBV5-1	.	TRBJ2-3	once	TGCGCCAGCAGCTCTGGCGGCGGCACGGATACGCAGTATTTT	CASSSGGGTDTQYF
TRBV25-1	.	TRBJ1-5	.	TGTGCCAGCAGTGCAGGGTCCAATCAGCCCCAGCATTTT	CASSAGSNQPQHF
TRBV9	TRBD2	TRBJ2-1	.	TGTGCCAGCAGCTCGACTAGCGGAGACTACAATGAGCAGTTCTTC	CASSSTSGDYNEQFF
TRBV27	TRBD2	TRBJ2-5	.	TGTGCCAGCAGTATGTTGCTAGCGGGGGGGATGTACCAAGAGACCCAGTACTTC	CASSMLLAGGMYQETQYF
TRBV5-1	.	TRBJ1-4	.	TGCGCCAGCAGCGTAGGGAGGGGAACTAATGAAAAACTGTTTTTT	CASSVGRGTNEKLFF
TRBV15	TRBD1	TRBJ1-5	.	TGTGCCACCAGCTCCGACAGGGGGAGCAATCAGCCCCAGCATTTT	CATSSDRGSNQPQHF
TRBV19	.	TRBJ1-1	few	TGTGCCAGTAGTATTGGAGGGGGGCACACTGAAGCTTTCTTT	CASSIGGGHTEAFF
TRBV5-6	.	TRBJ1-2	.	TGTGCCAGCGGCCGCAGCTATGGCTACACCTTC	CASGRSYGYTF
TRBV5-4	.	TRBJ1-5	.	TGTGCCAGCAGCTACGACACAGGACAAAATCAGCCCCAGCATTTT	CASSYDTGQNQPQHF
TRBV5-1	.	TRBJ2-1	.	TGCGCCAGCAGCTGGGACTTCTATGAGCAGTTCTTC	CASSWDFYEQFF
TRBV9	.	TRBJ1-1	.	TGTGCCAGCAGCGGCGGACTTCGAGTAGGGGGGCCTTTCTCTGAAGCTTTCTTT	CASSGGLRVGGPFSEAFF
TRBV5-4	TRBD2	TRBJ2-3	.	TGTGCCAGCAGCTTGGCGACTAGCGGGGGAGCGACAGATACGCAGTATTTT	CASSLATSGGATDTQYF
TRBV7-8	.	TRBJ2-6	once	TGTGCCAGCAGCTTAATCAGGGGCTCTGGGGCCAACGTCCTGACTTTC	CASSLIRGSGANVLTF
TRBV27	.	TRBJ1-2	.	TGTGCCAGCACCTATCGGAGGATGGACGGAGCTAACTATGGCTACACCTTC	CASTYRRMDGANYGYTF
TRBV25-1	.	TRBJ1-2	.	TGTGCCAGCAGTGCAGAGGGACTTTATGGCTACACCTTC	CASSAEGLYGYTF
TRBV7-7	TRBD2	TRBJ2-1	.	TGTGCCAGCAGCTCTGGGAGCGGGGGTAGCTATGAGCAGTTCTTC	CASSSGSGGSYEQFF
TRBV7-8	TRBD2	TRBJ2-3	.	TGTGCCAGCAGCCAGGGACTAGCAGGGCGCACAGATACGCAGTATTTT	CASSQGLAGRTDTQYF
TRBV30	.	TRBJ2-3	.	TGTGCCTGGAGTGGATGGGCGAGTAAAGATACGCAGTATTTT	CAWSGWASKDTQYF
TRBV9	TRBD1	TRBJ1-2	.	TGTGCCAGCCCATCAACAGGGGCGCAAGATGGCTACACCTTC	CASPSTGAQDGYTF
TRBV5-8	TRBD2	TRBJ2-5	once	TGTGCCAGCAGCACGGGACTAGCGGGGTCAGAGACCCAGTACTTC	CASSTGLAGSETQYF
TRBV18	.	TRBJ2-7	.	TGTGCCAGCTCACACGGACCCGTTGGGGGCTCCTACGAGCAGTACTTC	CASSHGPVGGSYEQYF
TRBV7-9	.	TRBJ2-4	.	TGTGCCAGCAGCTTCTCCATCCCGGGACCGAGGGGCCAAAACATTCAGTACTTC	CASSFSIPGPRGQNIQYF
TRBV5-4	.	TRBJ1-1	few	TGTGCCAGCAGCTTGGAAGCGGGACCACAGAACACTGAAGCTTTCTTT	CASSLEAGPQNTEAFF
TRBV27	TRBD1	TRBJ1-2	.	TGTGCCAGCAGTTTATCGAAGGGAGGGGGCTGGTCTACCTATGGCTACACCTTC	CASSLSKGGGWSTYGYTF
TRBV5-6	.	TRBJ2-3	once	TGTGCCAGCAGCTTGGAAGGGACAGTAGCGGTCCCAGATACGCAGTATTTT	CASSLEGTVAVPDTQYF
TRBV19	.	TRBJ1-2	.	TGTGCCAGTAGTATAGCCCCGACAGGCAACTATGGCTACACCTTC	CASSIAPTGNYGYTF
TRBV7-9	.	TRBJ2-1	.	TGTGCCAGCAGCTTAGCGGATTTGAGGTCGAGCTCCTACAATGAGCAGTTCTTC	CASSLADLRSSSYNEQFF
TRBV10-3	.	TRBJ2-7	.	TGTGCCATCAGTGAAGGGCAGCTCTCCTACGAGCAGTACTTC	CAISEGQLSYEQYF
TRBV13	.	TRBJ1-6	.	TGTGCCAGCAGCTTAGGTACGGATACCTATAATTCACCCCTCCACTTT	CASSLGTDTYNSPLHF
TRBV5-1	.	TRBJ2-7	.	TGCGCCAGCAGCTTCGGCTCAGCGCCCTACGAGCAGTACTTC	CASSFGSAPYEQYF